The T cell receptor beta chain under discussion was sequenced for a study of T cell responses to AZD1222 COVID-19 vaccine. Study results and limitations: Scientists sampled the repertoires only once the peak T cell response had passed. It should be noted that donors were predominantly white British and more often female, and clonal diversity was possibly underestimated. Vaccination with two AZD1222 doses was followed by a rise in Spike-specific TCR breadth and depth. The study reported that nearly half of spike-specific TCRs target unmutated variant regions.

Libraries were prepared by immunoSEQ multiplex PCR; TCRdb keeps only in-frame clonotypes and omits some of them. This table holds around 89,000 clones, approximately 89% found once. Concerning this clone: The antigen is unknown.

This CDR3 has 14 amino acids. Germline-derived CDR1 and CDR2 are SGHAT and FQDESV (reference sequence). V dropped 3 bases and J dropped 3; count of bases not matched to a gene: 1. J is TRBJ1-1 and V is TRBV11-1, with TRBD1 matching 10 bases. The sequence derives from an adult who received the AZD1222 COVID-19 vaccine. Source: peripheral blood, taken 28 days after the second AZD1222 dose. The CDR3 bases are TGTGCCAGCAGCTTGGGACAGGGGTACACTGAAGCTTTCTTT. Translation: CASSLGQGYTEAFF.